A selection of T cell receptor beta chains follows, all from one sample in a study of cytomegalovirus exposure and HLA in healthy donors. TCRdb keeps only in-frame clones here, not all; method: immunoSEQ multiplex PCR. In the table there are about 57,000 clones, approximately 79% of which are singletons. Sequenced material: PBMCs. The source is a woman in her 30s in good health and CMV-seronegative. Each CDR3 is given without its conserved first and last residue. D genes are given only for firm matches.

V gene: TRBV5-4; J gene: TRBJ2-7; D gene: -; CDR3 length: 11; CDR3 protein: ASSASSSYEQY
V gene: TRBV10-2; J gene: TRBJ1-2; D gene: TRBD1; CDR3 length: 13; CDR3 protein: ASSETGGLNYGYT
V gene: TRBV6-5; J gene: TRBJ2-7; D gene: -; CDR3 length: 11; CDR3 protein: ASSYAGTYEQY
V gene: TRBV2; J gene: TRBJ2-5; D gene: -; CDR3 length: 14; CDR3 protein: ASSVSTGMYQETQY
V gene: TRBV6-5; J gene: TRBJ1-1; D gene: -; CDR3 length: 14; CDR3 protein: ASSYSRNVLNTEAF
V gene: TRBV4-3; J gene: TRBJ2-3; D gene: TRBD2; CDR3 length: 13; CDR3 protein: ASSRTGGAADTQY
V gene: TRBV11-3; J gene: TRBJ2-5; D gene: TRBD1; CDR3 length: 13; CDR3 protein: ASSLWDREEETQY
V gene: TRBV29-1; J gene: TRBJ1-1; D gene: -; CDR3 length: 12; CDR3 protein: SVPSGGSNTEAF
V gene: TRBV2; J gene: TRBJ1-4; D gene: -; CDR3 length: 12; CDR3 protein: ASSVSSPVKKLF
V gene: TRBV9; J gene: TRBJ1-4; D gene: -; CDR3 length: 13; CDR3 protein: ASSVGGVGREKLF
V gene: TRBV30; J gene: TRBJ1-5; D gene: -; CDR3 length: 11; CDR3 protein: AWSPGLNQPQH
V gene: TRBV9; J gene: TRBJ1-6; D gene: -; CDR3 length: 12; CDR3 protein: ASSAQGGNSPLH
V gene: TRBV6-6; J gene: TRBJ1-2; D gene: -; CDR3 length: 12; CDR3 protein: ASSWRRIYYGYT
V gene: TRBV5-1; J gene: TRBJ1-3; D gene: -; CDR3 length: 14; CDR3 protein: ASSSGPLGGGNTIY
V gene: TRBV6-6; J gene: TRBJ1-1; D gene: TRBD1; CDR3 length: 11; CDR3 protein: ASRIGQGERAF
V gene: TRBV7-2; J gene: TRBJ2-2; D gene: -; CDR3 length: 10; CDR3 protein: ASSFQTGELF
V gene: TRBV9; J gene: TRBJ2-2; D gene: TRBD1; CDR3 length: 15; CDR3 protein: ASSDTPGTDRTGELF
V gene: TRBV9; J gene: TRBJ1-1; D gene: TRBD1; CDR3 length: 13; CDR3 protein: ASSGSGTGNTEAF
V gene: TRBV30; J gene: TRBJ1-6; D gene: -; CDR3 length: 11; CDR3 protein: ACHSLINSPLH
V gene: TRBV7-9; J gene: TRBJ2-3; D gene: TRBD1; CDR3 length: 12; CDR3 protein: ASSKGQGTDTQY
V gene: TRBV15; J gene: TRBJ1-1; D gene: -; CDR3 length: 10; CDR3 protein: ATSRQGTEAF
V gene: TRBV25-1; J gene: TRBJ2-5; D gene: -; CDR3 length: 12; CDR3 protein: ASSDPRGEETQY
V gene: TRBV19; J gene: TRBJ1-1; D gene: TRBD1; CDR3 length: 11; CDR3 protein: ASSRQGNTEAF
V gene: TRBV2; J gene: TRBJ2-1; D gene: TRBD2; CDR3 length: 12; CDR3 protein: ASRFSGFRNEQF
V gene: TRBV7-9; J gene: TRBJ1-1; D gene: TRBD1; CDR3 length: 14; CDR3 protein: ASSFSAGQGGTEAF
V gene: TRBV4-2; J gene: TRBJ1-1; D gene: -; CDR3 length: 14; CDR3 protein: ASSQDQVQGRGTTF
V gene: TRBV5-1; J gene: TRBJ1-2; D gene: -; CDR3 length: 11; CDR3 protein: ASSLEFLYGYT
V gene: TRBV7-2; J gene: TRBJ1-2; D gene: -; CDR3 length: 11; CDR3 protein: ASSAGSNYGYT
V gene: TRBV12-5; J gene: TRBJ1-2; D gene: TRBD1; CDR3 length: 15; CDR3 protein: ASGFQNPGQGLDGYT
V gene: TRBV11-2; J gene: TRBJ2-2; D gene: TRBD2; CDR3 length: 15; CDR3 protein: ASSYLLAGVNTGELF
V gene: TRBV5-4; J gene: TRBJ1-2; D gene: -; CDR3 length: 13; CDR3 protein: ASSPGGRVGYGYT
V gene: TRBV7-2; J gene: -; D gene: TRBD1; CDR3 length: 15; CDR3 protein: ASTPAISSTGLDEQY
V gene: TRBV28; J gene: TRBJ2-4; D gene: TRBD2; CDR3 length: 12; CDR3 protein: ASSSPAGVNIQY
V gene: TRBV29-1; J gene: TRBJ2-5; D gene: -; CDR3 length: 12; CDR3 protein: SVEGGEGGETQY
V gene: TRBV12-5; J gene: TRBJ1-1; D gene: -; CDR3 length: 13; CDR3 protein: ASVLVRQTNTEAF
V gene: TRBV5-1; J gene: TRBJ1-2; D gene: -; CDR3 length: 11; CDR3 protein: ASSFDSNYGYT
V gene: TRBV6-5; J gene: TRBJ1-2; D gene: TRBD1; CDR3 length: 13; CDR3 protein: ASSYSGQDNYGYT
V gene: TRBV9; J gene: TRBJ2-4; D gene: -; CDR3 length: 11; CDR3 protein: ASSVGVENIQY
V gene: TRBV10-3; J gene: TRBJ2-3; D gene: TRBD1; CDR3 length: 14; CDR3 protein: AISESKRGPTDTQY
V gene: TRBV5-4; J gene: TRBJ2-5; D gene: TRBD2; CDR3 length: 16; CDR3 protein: ASSSGTSGRGVQETQY
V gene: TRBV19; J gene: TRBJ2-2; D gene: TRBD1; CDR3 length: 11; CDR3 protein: ASSWDSTGELF
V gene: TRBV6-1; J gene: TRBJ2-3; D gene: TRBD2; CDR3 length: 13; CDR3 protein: ASSGLAGVTDTQY
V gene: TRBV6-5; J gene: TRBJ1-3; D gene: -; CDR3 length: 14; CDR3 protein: ASSYTQQSSGNTIY
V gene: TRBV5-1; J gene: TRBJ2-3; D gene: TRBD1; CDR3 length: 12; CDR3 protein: ASSWGQGTDTQY
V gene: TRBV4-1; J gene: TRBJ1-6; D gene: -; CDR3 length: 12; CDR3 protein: ASSHQIGNSPLH
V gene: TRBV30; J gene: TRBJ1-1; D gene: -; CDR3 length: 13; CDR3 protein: AWSGKDSQNTEAF
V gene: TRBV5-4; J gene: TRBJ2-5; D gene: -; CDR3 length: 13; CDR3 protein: ASSLSTVRQETQY
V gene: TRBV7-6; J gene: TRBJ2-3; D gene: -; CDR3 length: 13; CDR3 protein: ASSLDPGGTDTQY
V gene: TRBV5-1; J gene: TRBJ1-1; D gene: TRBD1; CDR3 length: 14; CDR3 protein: ASSFGQGLYNTEAF
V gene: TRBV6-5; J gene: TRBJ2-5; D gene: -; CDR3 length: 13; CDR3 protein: ASTYGGSSGETQY
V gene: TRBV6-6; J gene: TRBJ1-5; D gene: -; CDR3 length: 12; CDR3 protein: ASSWAGLNQPQH
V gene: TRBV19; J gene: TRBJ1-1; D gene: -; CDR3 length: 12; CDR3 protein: ASSITGTAREAF
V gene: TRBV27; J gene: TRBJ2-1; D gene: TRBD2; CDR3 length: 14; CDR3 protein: ASSHGLAGAYNEQF
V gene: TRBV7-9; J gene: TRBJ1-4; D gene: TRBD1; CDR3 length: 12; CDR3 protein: ASSTGTDNEKLF